A selection of T cell receptor beta chains follows, all from one sample in a study of T cell clusters in autoimmune cytopenias. TCRdb re-called the multiplex PCR reads; one entry per CDR3 protein, DNA not given. This sample's clone table lists some 14,000 distinct CDR3 sequences. Sequenced input: peripheral blood. The receptors derive from a human donor with an autoimmune cytopenia or autoimmune hepatitis (not recorded which). Each CDR3 is given with its conserved first and last residue. Each record gives: clone size, J gene, V gene, CDR3 protein. Size values are once, few and many counts, or a class for expanded clones, and some rows have none.

size: NA
J: TRBJ2-5
V: TRBV19
CDR3: CASSSGGGKETQYF

size: NA
J: TRBJ2-2
V: TRBV12-3/TRBV12-4
CDR3: CASSWAGTAGWGTGELFF

size: NA
J: TRBJ2-7
V: TRBV12-3/TRBV12-4
CDR3: CASSSAYEQYF

size: NA
J: TRBJ1-1
V: TRBV6-5
CDR3: CASNSGGSTEAFF

size: NA
J: TRBJ1-1
V: TRBV6-5
CDR3: CASSRSGTGAFF

size: NA
J: TRBJ1-3
V: TRBV6-4
CDR3: CASSDTSPSSGNTIYF

size: NA
J: TRBJ1-3
V: TRBV6-5
CDR3: CASMDSYSGNTIYF

size: medium-sized
J: TRBJ2-7
V: TRBV29-1
CDR3: CSPVPTGNYEQYF

size: NA
J: TRBJ2-1
V: TRBV4-2
CDR3: CASSHLGTSAYNEQFF

size: NA
J: TRBJ1-6
V: TRBV5-4
CDR3: CASSENSLNSPLHF

size: NA
J: TRBJ2-7
V: TRBV18
CDR3: CASSPGTGGGEQYF

size: NA
J: TRBJ2-5
V: TRBV18
CDR3: CASSPPARFLAQYF

size: NA
J: TRBJ2-7
V: TRBV6-5
CDR3: CASSYHSGSGAYEQYF

size: NA
J: TRBJ2-1
V: TRBV5-6
CDR3: CASSSTRGDEQFF

size: NA
J: TRBJ2-5
V: TRBV5-1
CDR3: CASSLPDTGSEETQYF

size: NA
J: TRBJ2-1
V: TRBV20-1
CDR3: CSASPGGSSYNEQFF

size: NA
J: TRBJ1-5
V: TRBV6-4
CDR3: CASSFGPTNQPQHF

size: NA
J: TRBJ2-7
V: TRBV5-5
CDR3: CASSLVTGGPWEQYF

size: NA
J: TRBJ2-7
V: TRBV19
CDR3: CASATSGSSYEQYF

size: medium-sized
J: TRBJ2-1
V: TRBV6-1
CDR3: CASSEFALTYNEQFF

size: NA
J: TRBJ2-7
V: TRBV29-1
CDR3: CSGDGLAGGGEQYF

size: NA
J: TRBJ2-7
V: TRBV20-1
CDR3: CSARGTGGSGEQYF

size: medium-sized
J: TRBJ2-3
V: TRBV19
CDR3: CATRDTVTDTQYF

size: NA
J: TRBJ2-5
V: TRBV5-1
CDR3: CASSSWASGGSETQYF

size: NA
J: TRBJ1-5
V: TRBV19
CDR3: CASSIRNRIGQPQHF

size: NA
J: TRBJ1-4
V: TRBV12-3/TRBV12-4
CDR3: CASSRYTGETNEKLFF

size: NA
J: TRBJ2-7
V: TRBV27
CDR3: CASKQQGASYEQYF

size: medium-sized
J: TRBJ1-1
V: TRBV29-1
CDR3: CSVERGTGFRTEAFF

size: NA
J: TRBJ2-2
V: TRBV6-1
CDR3: CASSMRGGTAGELFF

size: NA
J: TRBJ2-7
V: TRBV30
CDR3: CAWSIRVEQYF

size: NA
J: TRBJ2-5
V: TRBV6-6
CDR3: CASSYTVMETQYF

size: NA
J: TRBJ2-3
V: TRBV27
CDR3: CASSLRDRGDTQYF

size: NA
J: TRBJ1-1
V: TRBV19
CDR3: CASTRGDSGTEAFF

size: NA
J: TRBJ2-1
V: TRBV30
CDR3: CAWSDPSSSYNEQFF

size: NA
J: TRBJ2-1
V: TRBV20-1
CDR3: CSVALAGGPSSYNEQFF

size: NA
J: TRBJ1-2
V: TRBV5-5
CDR3: CASSLASLESASTF

size: NA
J: TRBJ1-1
V: TRBV19
CDR3: CASRAPMRNTEAFF

size: NA
J: TRBJ2-7
V: TRBV12-3/TRBV12-4
CDR3: CASSYPTSGGREQYF

size: medium-sized
J: TRBJ2-7
V: TRBV29-1
CDR3: CSVNEGTYEQYF

size: NA
J: TRBJ1-4
V: TRBV15
CDR3: CATSSTQDREREKLFF

size: NA
J: TRBJ2-2
V: TRBV5-6
CDR3: CASSLDGVLPGELFF

size: NA
J: TRBJ1-2
V: TRBV19
CDR3: CASSEGLYGYTF

size: NA
J: TRBJ1-2
V: TRBV6-1
CDR3: CASSAWTVSGYGYTF

size: medium-sized
J: TRBJ2-1
V: TRBV29-1
CDR3: CSVAPGETYNEQFF